This record concerns one T cell receptor beta chain sequence. Its antigen is not yet known. It has no much larger one-base neighbor in the sample; base qualities were not kept. Participants in the prospective study were aged roughly 18 to 100 years, lived in some 24 United States geographic areas, and enrolled through a virtual design. In the prospective study, participants were assigned to cohorts based on the clinical history participants reported in a screening survey and a study questionnaire. ImmuneRACE Cohort 3 recovered participants were defined by two consecutive negative NP/OP PCR tests, healthcare professional clearance, or symptom resolution. In the prospective study, mobile phlebotomists collected whole blood, serum and a nasopharyngeal or oropharyngeal swab from each participant. Additional blood draws and questionnaires over a 2-month period could optionally be provided by prospective study participants. Before DNA extraction, prospective study blood samples were shipped either frozen or at room temperature.

The immunoSEQ Assay, a bias-controlled multiplex PCR, was used to amplify TCRbeta CDR3 regions from genomic DNA. From the authors' description of their analysis: Within the assay, amplification of reference gene primers was used to estimate how many nucleated cells each sample contained. Sequence reads were collapsed and filtered to measure the absolute abundance of every unique TCRbeta CDR3 rearrangement. Productive Simpson clonality was computed per sample as the square root of Simpson's diversity index over productive rearrangements. In its TCRdb copy, this immuneACCESS table keeps in-frame sequences only and misses some clones. Where compared with another copy, unresolved V genes explain less than half of these, and the others have no known cause. The V and J calls and clone size come from that table; D and trimming were worked out from the DNA. Present in this sample are roughly 500,000 clones, approximately 90% of which were seen just once. About 2% of the sample is held by the ten biggest clonotypes.

The sample originates from a study of blood T cell repertoires in COVID-19 (dated by TCRdb to 2018 to 2020). Context from the whole study: Collaborator samples came from the United States, Italy and Spain and covered acute and convalescent phases of COVID-19. The samples were drawn from two sources: the first 160 participants of the ongoing ImmuneRACE study, and 1,200 or so subjects contributed by 6 global collaborators. Subjects who had been exposed to COVID-19, were actively infected with it, or had recovered from it provided the deeply sampled blood TCRbeta repertoires that made up the dataset. A de-identified subject ID, COVID-19 status, age in years and sex were almost always included in the sample metadata. The material from the prospective study consisted of cDNA or gDNA derived from T cells, B-cell-depleted T cells, or PBMCs. The repertoires were released in a freely available public database intended as a resource for research on the immune response to SARS-CoV-2. Where HLA class I and class II types were available, the types were taken from metadata supplied by the sample provider, not from assay-based typing.

Broader findings and caveats from the paper: How much clinical and demographic metadata was included differed by source and by participant, and the metadata was provided uncurated.

In the germline V gene, CDR1 corresponds to MNHNS and CDR2 to SASEGT. Taken from cysteine to phenylalanine, the CDR3 has 16 residues. The entry retains the CDR3 DNA only, 48 bases that are in frame from base 1. V ends up 0 bases short and J 3 bases short, with an unmatched junction base count of 4. The sequence derives from a woman aged 40 to 50 who had recovered from COVID-19. The sequencing input was PBMCs or T cells enriched from blood (not recorded which). Recombination joined TRBV6-1 with TRBJ2-3, with 9 middle bases fitting TRBD2. CDR3 reads: CASSEAMAGGTDTQYF. The DNA reads TGTGCCAGCAGTGAAGCCATGGCGGGGGGGACAGATACGCAGTATTTT.